One and the same sample provided the 20 T cell receptor beta chains below, sequenced in a study of tumor and adjacent non-tumor tissue in lung cancer. This sample's RNA came from whole unsorted tissue. This non-tumor lung sample came from over 3 cm beyond the tumor edge. A modified ARM-PCR protocol with three rounds of nested PCR amplified TCRbeta. MiXCR was run by TCRdb on the multiplex PCR reads, yielding one entry per CDR3 protein. Of more than 85,000 distinct CDR3 sequences in the sample, approximately 60% were seen once. The sequenced material came from distant non-tumor lung tissue. The receptor source for this set is a man aged 25-40 years with non-small cell lung cancer.

Turning to this clonotype: A much larger clone differs by one base, so this may be a read error. The chain is built from TRBV29-1 and TRBJ1-2; D is ambiguous. The CDR3 has 12 amino acids. Germline V gene sequence: CDR1 SQVTM, CDR2 ANQGSEA. This chain's CDR3 is CSVERSGYGHTF. The CDR3 DNA is TGCAGCGTTGAACGCTCTGGCTATGGCCACACCTTC.

The chain recombines TRBV11-2 with TRBJ2-1, with D unclear. V was trimmed by 5 bases and J by 4 bases, leaving 21 bases between them. The V gene's germline CDR1 is SGHAT and CDR2 FQNNGV. This CDR3 is built from 17 residues. Written as DNA, the CDR3 is TGTGCCAGCAGCCCTCGAGGTGGCGGTATAAGGTACAATGAGCAGTTCTTC. It translates to CASSPRGGGIRYNEQFF.

As concerns this clonotype: One end of the junction does not line up with germline, which may come from a read error. The CDR3 bases are TGCGCCAGCAGCTTGGATCCCATCGGGAAGACCCAGAACTTC. It translates to CASSLDPIGKTQNF. V is TRBV5-1 and J is TRBJ2-5, with a weak D call TRBD2 (5 bases). CDR1 is SGHRS, CDR2 YFSETQ, per germline. The CDR3 loop spans 14 amino acids.

Details on this clonotype: Likely a read error: the CDR3 ends without its conserved phenylalanine or tryptophan. This sequence joins TRBV4-2 and TRBJ2-7; D is perhaps TRBD2 (5 bases). The V end was cut by 0 bases, the J end by 9 bases, with 18 bases between. This CDR3 contains 15 residues. Germline CDR1 reads LGHNA; CDR2 reads YNFKEQ. The CDR3 DNA is TGTGCCAGCAGCCAAGATATCGCCCAAGGGAGCGTGCAGTACCTC. Translation gives CASSQDIAQGSVQYL.

Comment on this clonotype: A much larger clone differs from this one at a single base, so this may be a read error. This rearrangement joins TRBV5-5 to TRBJ1-2; D is possibly TRBD1 (5 bases). Trimming took 4 bases from V and 7 from J, leaving 17 bases between them. The CDR3 has 14 residues. Germline V gene sequence: CDR1 SGHKS, CDR2 YYEKEE (reference sequence). CDR3 sequence (DNA): TGTGCCAGCAGCGGCCCGGCAGGGAATGGTGGCTACACCTTC. It codes for CASSGPAGNGGYTF.

The J gene is TRBJ2-3, the V gene TRBV4-3, with 9 positions matching TRBD2. V trimming: 3 bases; J trimming: 5 bases; junction bases outside the gene matches: 12. The CDR3 extends over 17 amino acids. Germline V CDR1 and CDR2: LGHNA, YSLEER. For the CDR3, the DNA is TGCGCCAGCAGCCATAGACCAGCGGGGGGACCAGGAGATACGCAGTATTTT. Its translation: CASSHRPAGGPGDTQYF.

The rearrangement joins TRBV20-1 to TRBJ2-4; 8 nucleotides line up with TRBD1. This CDR3 spans 14 amino acids. V dropped 8 bases and J dropped 0; count of bases not matched to a gene: 6. Per germline, CDR1 DFQATT and CDR2 SNEGSKA (reference sequence). The CDR3 DNA reads TGCAGTCCAGCAACAGGGGGAGCCAAAAACATTCAGTACTTC. Residues: CSPATGGAKNIQYF.

Comments on this clonotype: The junction differs from germline at one of its ends, possibly a read error. The V gene is TRBV11-2, the J gene TRBJ2-3, with D unclear. This CDR3 is 13 amino acids long. CDR1 SGHAT and CDR2 FQNNGV come from the germline V gene. This chain's CDR3 is CASSYLNTDTHYF. As DNA, the CDR3 is TGTGCCAGCAGCTATTTGAACACAGATACGCACTATTTT.

This clonotype was seen once. This CDR3 fails to terminate in the conserved phenylalanine or tryptophan, so it likely reflects a read error. The gene calls are TRBV11-3 and TRBJ2-5, with 7 bases matching TRBD2. The CDR3 is 15 amino acids. The V gene's germline CDR1 is SGHNT and CDR2 YENEEA. CDR3 protein: CASGLEEGGQETQYL. CDR3 bases: TGTGCCAGCGGCTTAGAAGAGGGAGGGCAAGAGACCCAGTACTTA.

The table lists this clonotype with a few counts. The chain is built from TRBV6-4 and TRBJ2-3, with 7 bases matching TRBD1. V gave up 3 bases and J gave up 2 bases; unmatched junction bases: 2. Germline CDR1 reads MRHNA; CDR2 reads SNTAGT. The CDR3 spans 14 residues. CDR3 loop: CASSEGTDTDTQYF. The CDR3 DNA is TGTGCCAGCAGTGAAGGGACAGACACAGATACGCAGTATTTT.

Worth noting for this clonotype: One end of the junction fails to match germline, which may point to a read error. V usage is TRBV29-1 and J usage is TRBJ2-1, with 7 positions matching TRBD2. The CDR3 length is 18 residues. Per the germline V gene, CDR1 is SQVTM and CDR2 is ANQGSEA. CDR3 bases: TGCAGCGTTGAGCCCCGTGGGCTAGCGGAGGACTCCTACAATGAGAAGTTCTTC. This translates into CSVEPRGLAEDSYNEKFF.

As regards this clonotype: The CDR3 does not end in the conserved phenylalanine or tryptophan, so this is likely a read error. The DNA is omitted, as the CDR3 cannot be located on it reliably, and the CDR3 follows TCRdb's listing. The genes are TRBV11-3 and TRBJ2-5. The CDR3 extends over 16 residues, inclusive of both ends. The germline CDR1 and CDR2 sequences are SGHNT and YENEEA. This CDR3 reads CASSLGGRTSRETKYL.

A single count supports this clonotype. No conserved phenylalanine or tryptophan is present at the end of the CDR3, so a read error is the likely explanation. V is TRBV20-1 and J is TRBJ2-3; the D call may be TRBD1 or TRBD2 (5 bases each). Germline V gene sequence: CDR1 DFQATT, CDR2 SNEGSKA (reference sequence). This CDR3 contains 14 residues. V was clipped by 4 bases and J by 6 bases, with 17 bases between them. This CDR3 is CSAIKTAGTDTQYY. The CDR3 DNA reads TGCAGTGCTATCAAGACGGCAGGGACGGATACGCAGTATTAT.

The CDR3 loop reads CASSLAASGGLISYEQYF. DNA of the CDR3: TGTGCCAGCAGCTTAGCGGCTAGCGGGGGGCTAATCTCCTACGAGCAGTACTTC. V usage is TRBV13 and J usage is TRBJ2-7, with 11 bases matching TRBD2. CDR3 length: 18 amino acids. Germline values: CDR1 PRHDT, CDR2 FYEKMQ (reference sequence). V shed 1 base, J shed 0 bases, and the junction held 8 bases outside the gene matches.

To note about this clonotype: This sequence may be a read error, since a much larger clone differs from it by one base. CDR3 residues: CSASPWGETQYF. The DNA of the CDR3 is TGCAGTGCTAGCCCCTGGGGAGAGACCCAGTACTTC. The chain links TRBV20-1 to TRBJ2-5; no clear D gene. V lost 3 bases and J lost 4, with 9 bases in between. The CDR3 has 12 amino acids. The germline CDR1 and CDR2 sequences are DFQATT and SNEGSKA (reference sequence).

As DNA, the CDR3 is TGTGCCAGCAGCTTTGCTCTGGGATCAACTAATGAAAAACTGTTTTTT. The encoded protein is CASSFALGSTNEKLFF. The chain couples TRBV5-4 to TRBJ1-4, with D unresolved. CDR1 and CDR2 (germline): SGHNT, YYREEE (reference sequence). V gave up 2 bases and J gave up 0 bases, with 11 bases separating them. CDR3 size: 16 residues.

In this sample, this clonotype turned up many times. V gene TRBV4-2 combines with J gene TRBJ2-1; the D gene is possibly TRBD1 (6 bases). CDR3 size: 16 residues. The V end was cut by 0 bases, the J end by 5 bases, with 14 bases between. Germline values: CDR1 LGHNA, CDR2 YNFKEQ. CDR3 coding DNA: TGTGCCAGCAGCCAAGACACAGGGATTGGGGACAATGAGCAGTTCTTC. Protein: CASSQDTGIGDNEQFF.

With respect to this clonotype: At one end the junction does not follow the germline gene, possibly because of a read error. The rearrangement joins TRBV4-1 to TRBJ2-3, with 14 nucleotides matching TRBD2. Germline V CDR1 and CDR2: MGHRA, YSYEKL. This CDR3 spans 17 amino acids. CDR3 amino acids: CARSAGTSGRVTETQYF. The CDR3 DNA reads TGCGCCAGGAGCGCCGGGACTAGCGGGAGAGTAACAGAAACGCAGTATTTT.

As concerns this clonotype: At one end the junction does not follow the germline gene, possibly because of a read error. The rearrangement joins TRBV4-3 to TRBJ1-1, with D possibly TRBD1 on 5 matching bases. Germline loops: CDR1 LGHNA, CDR2 YSLEER. The CDR3 has 14 amino acids. The DNA of the CDR3 is TGCGCCAACAGCCAGGACAAGTGGCTCAATGAAGCTTTCTTT. Translated: CANSQDKWLNEAFF.

Details on this clonotype: This may be a read error: a much more frequent sequence differs by one nucleotide. The chain links TRBV12-3 or TRBV12-4 to TRBJ2-1; D ambiguous. This CDR3 comprises 13 residues. Trimming removed 4 bases at V and 4 bases at J, with 8 bases between. The CDR3 region is CASSSVSYNEQFF. The DNA for the CDR3 is TGTGCCAGCAGTTCTGTCTCTTACAATGAGCAGTTCTTC.